This entry features one T cell receptor beta chain sequence. Per the study methods: Amplifying reference gene primers gave estimates of nucleated cell counts. Repertoires were generated with immunoSEQ multiplex PCR, while TCRdb's copy carries only in-frame clones and drops some. Clone size and V and J calls were adopted from that table, with D and trimming inferred from the DNA. This repertoire shows around 170,000 clones, 88% found once; its top ten account for more than 25%. This sample is drawn from a study of blood T cell repertoires in COVID-19. V was clipped by 0 bases and J by 2 bases; unmatched bases: 1. This CDR3 is 15 amino acids long. Per the germline V gene, CDR1 is LGHNA and CDR2 is YSLEER.

Sequenced input: peripheral blood. J is TRBJ1-5 and V is TRBV4-3; 7 positions agree with TRBD1. This sequence originates from a man aged 55 to 70 with acute or convalescent COVID-19. In DNA, the CDR3 is TGCGCCAGCAGCCAAGACGGGACAGGCAATCAGCCCCAGCATTTT. Translating gives CASSQDGTGNQPQHF.